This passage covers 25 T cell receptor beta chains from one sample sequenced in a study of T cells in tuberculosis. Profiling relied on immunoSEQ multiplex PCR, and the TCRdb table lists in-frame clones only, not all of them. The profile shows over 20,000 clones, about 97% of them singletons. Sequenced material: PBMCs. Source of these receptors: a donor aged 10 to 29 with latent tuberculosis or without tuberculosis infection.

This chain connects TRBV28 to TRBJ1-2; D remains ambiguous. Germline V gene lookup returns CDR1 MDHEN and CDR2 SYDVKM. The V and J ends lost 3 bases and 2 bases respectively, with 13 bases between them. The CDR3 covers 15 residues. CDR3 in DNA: TGTGCCAGCAGTTTTGCAGGTACTGCAAACTATGGCTACACCTTC. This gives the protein CASSFAGTANYGYTF.

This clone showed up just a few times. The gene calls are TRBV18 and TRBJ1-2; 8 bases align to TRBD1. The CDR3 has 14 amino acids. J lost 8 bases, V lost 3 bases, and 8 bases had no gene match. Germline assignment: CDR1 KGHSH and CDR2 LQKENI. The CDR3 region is CASSPGRGLDGYTF. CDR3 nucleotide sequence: TGTGCCAGCTCACCGGGCAGGGGGCTCGACGGCTACACCTTC.

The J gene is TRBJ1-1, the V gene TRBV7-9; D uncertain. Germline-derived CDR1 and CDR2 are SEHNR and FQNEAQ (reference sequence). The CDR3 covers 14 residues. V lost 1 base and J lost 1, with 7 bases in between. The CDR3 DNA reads TGTGCCAGCAGCTTAGTCGGGGAGAACACTGAAGCTTTCTTT. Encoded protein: CASSLVGENTEAFF. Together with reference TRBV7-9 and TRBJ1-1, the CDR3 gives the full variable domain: DTGVSQNPRHKITKRGQNVTFRCDPISEHNRLYWYRQTLGQGPEFLTYFQNEAQLEKSRLLSDRFSAERPKGSFSTLEIQRTEQGDSAMYLCASSLVGENTEAFFGQGTRLTVV.

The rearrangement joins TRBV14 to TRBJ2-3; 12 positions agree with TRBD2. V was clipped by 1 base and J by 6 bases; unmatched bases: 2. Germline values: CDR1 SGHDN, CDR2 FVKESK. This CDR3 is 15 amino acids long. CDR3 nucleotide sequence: TGTGCCAGCAGCCAAGCTCTAGCGGGGGGGGATACGCAGTATTTT. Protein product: CASSQALAGGDTQYF.

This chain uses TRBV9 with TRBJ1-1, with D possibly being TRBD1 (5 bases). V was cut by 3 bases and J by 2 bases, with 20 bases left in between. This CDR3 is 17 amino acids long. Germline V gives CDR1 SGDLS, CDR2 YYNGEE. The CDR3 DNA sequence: TGTGCCAGCAGCGCGACGTGGGGCATTACTTCTAACACTGAAGCTTTCTTT. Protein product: CASSATWGITSNTEAFF.

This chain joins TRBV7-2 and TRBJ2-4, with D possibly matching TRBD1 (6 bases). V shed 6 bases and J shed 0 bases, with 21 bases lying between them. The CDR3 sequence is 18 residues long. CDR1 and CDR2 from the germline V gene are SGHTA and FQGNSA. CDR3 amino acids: CASSIQTGIPGAKNIQYF. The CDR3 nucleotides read TGTGCCAGCAGTATTCAAACAGGGATCCCTGGAGCCAAAAACATTCAGTACTTC.

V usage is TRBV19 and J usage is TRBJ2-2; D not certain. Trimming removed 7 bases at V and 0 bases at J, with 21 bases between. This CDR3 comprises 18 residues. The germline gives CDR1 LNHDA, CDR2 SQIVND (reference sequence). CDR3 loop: CASTLVTVTIANTGELFF. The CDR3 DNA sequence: TGTGCCAGTACCTTGGTGACGGTAACTATCGCGAACACCGGGGAGCTGTTTTTT.

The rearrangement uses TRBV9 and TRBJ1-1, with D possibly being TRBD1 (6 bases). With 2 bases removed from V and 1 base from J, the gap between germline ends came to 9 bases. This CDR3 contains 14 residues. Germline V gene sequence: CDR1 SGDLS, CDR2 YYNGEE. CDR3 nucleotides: TGTGCCAGCAGCGTGACAGGAGAGAACACTGAAGCTTTCTTT. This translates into CASSVTGENTEAFF.

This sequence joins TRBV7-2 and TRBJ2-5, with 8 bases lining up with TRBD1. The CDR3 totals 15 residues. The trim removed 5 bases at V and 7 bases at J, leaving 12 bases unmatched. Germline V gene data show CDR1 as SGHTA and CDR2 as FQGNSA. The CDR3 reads CASSRQGAARGTQYF. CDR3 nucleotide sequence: TGTGCCAGCAGCCGCCAGGGGGCGGCAAGGGGGACCCAGTACTTC.

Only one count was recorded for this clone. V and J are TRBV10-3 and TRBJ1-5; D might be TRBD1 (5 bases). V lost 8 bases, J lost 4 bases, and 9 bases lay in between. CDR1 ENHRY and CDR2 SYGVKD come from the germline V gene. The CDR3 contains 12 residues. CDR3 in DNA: TGTGCCATCGGGGCGCAGAATCAGCCCCAGCATTTT. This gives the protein CAIGAQNQPQHF.

CDR3 amino acids: CASSPDNNLQETQYF. CDR3 coding DNA: TGTGCCAGCAGCCCAGACAACAATTTGCAAGAGACCCAGTACTTC. The chain combines TRBV5-6 with TRBJ2-5, with unresolved D. The germline V gene encodes CDR1 SGHDT and CDR2 YYEEEE. This CDR3 is built from 15 residues. V was cut by 4 bases and J by 2 bases, with 15 bases left in between.

The CDR3 sequence: CASSEGDSLYGYTF. CDR3 nucleotides: TGTGCCAGCAGTGAAGGGGACAGCCTCTATGGCTACACCTTC. The chain is built from TRBV6-5 and TRBJ1-2, with 7 positions matching TRBD1. With 5 bases clipped from V and 4 bases from J, the junction kept 7 bases outside the gene matches. The CDR3 extends over 14 amino acids. Germline CDR1 and CDR2: MNHEY and SVGAGI.

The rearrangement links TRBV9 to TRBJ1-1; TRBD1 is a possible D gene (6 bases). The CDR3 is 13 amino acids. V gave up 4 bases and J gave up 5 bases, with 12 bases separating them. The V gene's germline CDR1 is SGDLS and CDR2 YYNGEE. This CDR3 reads CASSLRGWTEAFF. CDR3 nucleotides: TGTGCCAGCAGCCTCAGGGGATGGACTGAAGCTTTCTTT.

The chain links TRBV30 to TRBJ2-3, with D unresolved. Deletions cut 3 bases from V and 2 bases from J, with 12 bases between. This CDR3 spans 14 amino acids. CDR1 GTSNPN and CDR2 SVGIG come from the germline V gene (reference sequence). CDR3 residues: CAWRMAANTDTQYF. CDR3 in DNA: TGTGCCTGGAGAATGGCGGCCAACACAGATACGCAGTATTTT.

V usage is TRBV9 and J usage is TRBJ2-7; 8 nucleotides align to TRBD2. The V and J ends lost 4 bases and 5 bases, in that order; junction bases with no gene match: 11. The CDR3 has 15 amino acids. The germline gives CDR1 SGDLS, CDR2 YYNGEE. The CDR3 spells CASSRRGGGLDEQYF. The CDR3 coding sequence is TGTGCCAGCAGCCGCCGGGGCGGGGGGCTGGACGAGCAGTACTTC.

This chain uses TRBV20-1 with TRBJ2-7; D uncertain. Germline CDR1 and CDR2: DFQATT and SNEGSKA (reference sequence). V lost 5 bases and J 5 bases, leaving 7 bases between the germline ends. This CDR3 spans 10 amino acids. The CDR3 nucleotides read TGCAGTGCTGGGCTAAACGAGCAGTACTTC. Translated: CSAGLNEQYF.

The CDR3 sequence: CASSIGQGESNQPQHF. The CDR3 nucleotides are TGTGCCAGCAGCATAGGACAGGGGGAAAGCAATCAGCCCCAGCATTTT. This chain joins TRBV7-6 and TRBJ1-5, with 10 bases aligning to TRBD1. Trimming at V came to 5 bases and at J to 1 base, leaving 5 bases not matched to a gene. Per germline, CDR1 SGHVS and CDR2 FNYEAQ. This CDR3 spans 16 amino acids.

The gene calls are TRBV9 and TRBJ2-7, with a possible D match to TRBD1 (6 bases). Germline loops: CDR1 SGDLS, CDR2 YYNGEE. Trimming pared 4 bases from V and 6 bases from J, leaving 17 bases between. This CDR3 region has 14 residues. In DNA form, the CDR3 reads TGTGCCAGCAGCCCAAAGATAACAGGGACCGAGCAGTACTTC. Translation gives CASSPKITGTEQYF.

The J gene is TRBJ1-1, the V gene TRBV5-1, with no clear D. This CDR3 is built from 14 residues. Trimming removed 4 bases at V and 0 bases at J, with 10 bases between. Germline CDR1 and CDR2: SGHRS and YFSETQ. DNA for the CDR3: TGCGCCAGCAGCGGGCTGCAGATGAACACTGAAGCTTTCTTT. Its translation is CASSGLQMNTEAFF.

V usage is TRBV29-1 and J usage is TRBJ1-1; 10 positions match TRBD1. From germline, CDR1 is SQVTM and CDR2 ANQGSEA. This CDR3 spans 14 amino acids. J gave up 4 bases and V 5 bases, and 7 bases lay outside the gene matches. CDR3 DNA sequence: TGCAGCGTTCCTTTGACAGGGGGCTCCACTGAAGCTTTCTTT. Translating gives CSVPLTGGSTEAFF.

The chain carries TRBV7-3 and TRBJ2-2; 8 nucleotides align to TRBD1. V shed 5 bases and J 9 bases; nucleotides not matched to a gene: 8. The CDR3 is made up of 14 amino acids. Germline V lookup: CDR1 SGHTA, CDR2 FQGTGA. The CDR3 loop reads CASSRDRSGRELFF. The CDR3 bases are TGTGCCAGCAGCAGGGACAGGAGTGGCCGGGAGCTGTTTTTT.

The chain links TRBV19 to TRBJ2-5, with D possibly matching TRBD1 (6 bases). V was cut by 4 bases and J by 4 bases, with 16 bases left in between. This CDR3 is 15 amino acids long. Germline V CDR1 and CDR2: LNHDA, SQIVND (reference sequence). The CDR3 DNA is TGTGCCAGTAGTACCTTTACAGGGCCCCCAGAGACCCAGTACTTC. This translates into CASSTFTGPPETQYF.

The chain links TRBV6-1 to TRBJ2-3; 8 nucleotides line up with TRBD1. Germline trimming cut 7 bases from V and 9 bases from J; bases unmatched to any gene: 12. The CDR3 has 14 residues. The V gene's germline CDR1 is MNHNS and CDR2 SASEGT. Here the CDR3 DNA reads TGTGCCAGCATCGGCCAGGGGGCGATGGGGACGCAGTATTTT. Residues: CASIGQGAMGTQYF.

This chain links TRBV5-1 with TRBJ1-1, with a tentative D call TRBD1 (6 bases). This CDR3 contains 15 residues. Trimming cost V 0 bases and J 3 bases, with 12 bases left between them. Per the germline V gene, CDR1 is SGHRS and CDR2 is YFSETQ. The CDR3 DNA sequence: TGCGCCAGCAGCTTGGTACAGGGAGGGTACACTGAAGCTTTCTTT. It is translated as CASSLVQGGYTEAFF.

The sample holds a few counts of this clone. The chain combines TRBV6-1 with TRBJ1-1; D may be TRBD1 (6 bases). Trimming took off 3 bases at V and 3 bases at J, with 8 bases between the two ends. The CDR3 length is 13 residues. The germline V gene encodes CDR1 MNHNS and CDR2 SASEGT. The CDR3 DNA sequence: TGTGCCAGCAGTGAGGGGGCGCACACTGAAGCTTTCTTT. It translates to CASSEGAHTEAFF.